This T cell receptor beta chain was sequenced in a study of T-cell reconstitution after alpha-beta-depleted transplantation in children. There are many counts of this clonotype. What it binds is unknown. With 2 bases removed from V and 12 bases from J, the gap between germline ends came to 24 bases. The germline V gene has CDR1 SGHRS and CDR2 YFSETQ. The CDR3 runs to 16 residues. Study-level results: At day 60, the high TCRbeta diversity found in some patients originated from recipient T cells and thymic progenitors that had survived. Reported findings indicate that, about two months after transplant, alpha-beta T cells came from several hundred expanded clones, which were derived from non-depleted graft cells. One year after transplant, T-cell counts and diversity came mostly from newly produced T cells.

The library targeted TCRbeta and was prepared with unique molecular identifiers. TCRdb itself ran the PCR reads through MiXCR, one entry per CDR3 protein. The data hold 780,000 or so distinct CDR3 sequences, with 15% to 20% observed a single time. The chain employs TRBV5-1 and TRBJ2-1; D gene ambiguous. The specimen comprised PBMCs, mostly from graft donor cells, sampled 360 days after TCRalphabeta/CD19-depleted stem cell transplant. The TCR sequence derives from a male patient between 5 and 17 years old who had a stem cell transplant for acute lymphoblastic leukemia, so the T cells may come from the graft donor. The CDR3 protein is CASSFDGRVGTMRQFF. CDR3 DNA: TGCGCCAGCAGCTTCGACGGCCGGGTGGGTACAATGAGGCAGTTCTTC. The whole variable domain, filled in from reference TRBV5-1 and TRBJ2-1, reads KAGVTQTPRYLIKTRGQQVTLSCSPISGHRSVSWYQQTPGQGLQFLFEYFSETQRNKGNFPGRFSGRQFSNSRSEMNVSTLELGDSALYLCASSFDGRVGTMRQFFGPGTRLTVL.